The table lists the clone carrying this TCR beta chain with a few counts. CDR1 and CDR2 (germline): SEHNR, FQNEAQ (reference sequence). The CDR3 contains 14 residues. J was trimmed by 6 bases and V by 6 bases; bases with no gene match: 10. TCRdb re-analysed the 5' RACE reads in MiXCR, keeping a single row per CDR3 protein. The profile shows approximately 210,000 distinct CDR3 sequences, 15% of them singletons. Everyone who gave samples was a healthy Caucasian. This sample is part of a study of identical twins. The same sample was also studied in work on T cells expressing NK-cell markers. Per that study: It was sorted CD3+CD56-NKG2C+, CD3+CD56+NKG2C- and CD3+CD56+NKG2C+ T cells that provided the TCR beta repertoires. Five or six donors carried dominant NKG2C+ clonotypes that made up roughly 1.0-8% of their CD8+ T cells. For four donors, these clonotypes were likewise the leading ones in the CD3+CD56-NKG2C+ fraction.

Sequencing was done on a sample of CD8+ T cells sorted from blood. The sequence was collected from a woman younger than 30 in good health. The J gene is TRBJ1-2, the V gene TRBV7-9; 7 bases agree with TRBD1. CDR3 DNA: TGTGCCAGCAGTGACGACAGGGCCTGGAATGGCTACACCTTC. It translates to CASSDDRAWNGYTF.